Each of the 16 T cell receptor beta chains below was sequenced from the same sample in a study of HIV-infected children after antiretroviral therapy interruption. Specified treatment: PENTA 11 planned treatment interruption arm or continuous ART arm. The TCR library was built from RNA with a 3' RACE protocol and unique molecular identifiers. TCRdb recomputed calls from the 3' RACE reads with MiXCR, one row per CDR3 protein. Altogether around 50,000 distinct CDR3 sequences are present, roughly 4.5% being singletons, with the ten largest covering 0.7%. Sample: CD45RA+ CD4+ T cells from PBMCs, pooled from several time points, taken from a donor given antiretroviral therapy, either interrupted or continuous. Subset denoted: naive CD4+ CD45RA+ CD45RO- T cells. Receptors were obtained from a pool of human donors with HIV.

At least ten counts were recorded for this clonotype. J is TRBJ2-4 and V is TRBV19; 8 bases are shared with TRBD1. Germline CDR1 is LNHDA and CDR2 is SQIVND (reference sequence). With V trimmed by 10 bases and J by 0 bases, 2 bases remained unmatched. The CDR3 sequence is 13 residues long. For the CDR3, the DNA is TGTGCCACCGGGACAGGAGCCAAAAACATTCAGTACTTC. It yields the protein CATGTGAKNIQYF. Using reference TRBV19 and TRBJ2-4 for the parts outside the CDR3, the full variable domain is DGGITQSPKYLFRKEGQNVTLSCEQNLNHDAMYWYRQDPGQGLRLIYYSQIVNDFQKGDIAEGYSVSREKKESFPLTVTSAQKNPTAFYLCATGTGAKNIQYFGAGTRLSVL.

This clonotype was found many times. The V and J genes are TRBV2 and TRBJ2-1; TRBD1 matches 9 bases. The CDR3 is 15 amino acids. V gave up 6 bases and J gave up 10 bases; unmatched junction bases: 13. Germline V gene data show CDR1 as SNHLY and CDR2 as FYNNEI. The CDR3 spells CASRGDRVVPAEQFF. CDR3 in DNA: TGTGCCAGCAGGGGGGACAGGGTTGTTCCGGCCGAGCAGTTCTTC.

This clonotype has just a few counts. A read error may be the cause here, since a much bigger clone is one base away. The J gene is TRBJ2-3, the V gene TRBV5-1; D is ambiguous. Looked up from germline, CDR1 is SGHRS and CDR2 is YFSETQ. The CDR3 has 12 amino acids. V gave up 0 bases and J gave up 4 bases, with 3 bases separating them. The CDR3 here is CASSLESDTQYF. Here the CDR3 DNA reads TGCGCCAGCAGCTTGGAGTCAGATACGCAGTATTTT.

This clonotype was picked up many times. The rearrangement uses TRBV18 and TRBJ2-1; 7 bases line up with TRBD1. The germline V gene encodes CDR1 KGHSH and CDR2 LQKENI. The CDR3 has 14 amino acids. V lost 10 bases, J lost 3 bases, and 9 bases stayed unmatched. The CDR3 DNA reads TGTGCCACCAGAGACCGGGACAGCTACAATGAGCAGTTCTTC. As protein: CATRDRDSYNEQFF.

This clonotype occurred many times. V and J are TRBV28 and TRBJ2-5; 9 bases match TRBD1. This CDR3 spans 15 amino acids. Germline trimming cut 5 bases from V and 6 bases from J; bases unmatched to any gene: 10. Germline V gene sequence: CDR1 MDHEN, CDR2 SYDVKM. In DNA form, the CDR3 reads TGTGCCAGCAGTCCTACAGGGGGCAGAATTAAGACCCAGTACTTC. It is translated as CASSPTGGRIKTQYF. The full variable domain, its missing parts supplied by reference TRBV28 and TRBJ2-5, is DVKVTQSSRYLVKRTGEKVFLECVQDMDHENMFWYRQDPGLGLRLIYFSYDVKMKEKGDIPEGYSVSREKKERFSLILESASTNQTSMYLCASSPTGGRIKTQYFGPGTRLLVL.

CDR3 amino acids: CASSPPLTGTEAFF. CDR3 nucleotides: TGTGCCAGCAGTCCTCCACTTACAGGGACTGAAGCTTTCTTT. The J gene is TRBJ1-1, the V gene TRBV28; tentatively, D is TRBD1 (6 bases). Germline V gives CDR1 MDHEN, CDR2 SYDVKM. V was trimmed by 5 bases and J by 5 bases, leaving 15 bases between them. The CDR3 consists of 14 residues.

This clonotype was seen a few times. The chain couples TRBV20-1 to TRBJ2-2, with 7 bases identical to TRBD1. Trimming cost V 7 bases and J 4 bases; bases outside gene matches: 9. CDR3 length: 14 amino acids. The germline V gene encodes CDR1 DFQATT and CDR2 SNEGSKA (reference sequence). This CDR3 is CSVGGRRGTGELFF. The DNA of the CDR3 is TGCAGTGTAGGGGGCCGCCGAGGCACCGGGGAGCTGTTTTTT.

This clonotype was picked up many times. The V call is TRBV10-3, the J call TRBJ2-4; TRBD1 might be the D (7 bases). Trimming took 0 bases from V and 8 from J, leaving 11 bases between them. In germline, CDR1 is ENHRY, CDR2 SYGVKD. The CDR3 length is 14 residues. The CDR3 is CAISESQGGDIQYF. DNA of the CDR3: TGTGCCATCAGTGAGTCGCAGGGGGGTGACATTCAGTACTTC.

This rearrangement joins TRBV2 to TRBJ2-3; 7 bases are a match to TRBD2. The V segment lost 4 bases and the J segment 1 base; nucleotides outside the gene matches: 5. The CDR3 has 15 residues. Germline lookup yields CDR1 SNHLY and CDR2 FYNNEI. CDR3 loop: CASSGWAGGTDTQYF. For the CDR3, the DNA is TGTGCCAGCAGTGGTTGGGCGGGGGGCACAGATACGCAGTATTTT. The whole variable domain, remainder taken from reference TRBV2 and TRBJ2-3, is EPEVTQTPSHQVTQMGQEVILRCVPISNHLYFYWYRQILGQKVEFLVSFYNNEISEKSEIFDDQFSVERPDGSNFTLKIRSTKLEDSAMYFCASSGWAGGTDTQYFGPGTRLTVL.

This clonotype was picked up many times. The genes are TRBV18 and TRBJ1-1, with a possible D match to TRBD1 (6 bases). Germline V gene data show CDR1 as KGHSH and CDR2 as LQKENI. The CDR3 has 14 amino acids. Trimming pared 6 bases from V and 1 base from J, leaving 12 bases between. CDR3 sequence: CASSPWTANTEAFF. The CDR3, as DNA: TGTGCCAGCTCCCCCTGGACAGCGAACACTGAAGCTTTCTTT.

At least ten counts were recorded for this clonotype. The CDR3 sequence: CASSQSYGQGNQPQHF. The CDR3 coding sequence is TGCGCCAGCAGTCAGTCGTACGGACAGGGGAATCAGCCCCAGCATTTT. V and J are TRBV23-1 and TRBJ1-5, with 9 bases fitting TRBD1. TRBV23-1 has ORF status, its function being uncertain. V lost 3 bases to trimming and J lost 4 bases; unmatched junction nucleotides: 7. The CDR3 sequence is 16 residues long.

The sample holds many counts of this clonotype. The J gene is TRBJ1-2, the V gene TRBV5-1; D unclear. The CDR3 loop spans 14 amino acids. The V gene lost 4 bases and the J gene lost 4 bases, with 14 bases spanning the gap. The V gene's germline CDR1 is SGHRS and CDR2 YFSETQ. CDR3 sequence reads: CASSPLGNPYGYTF. Written as DNA, the CDR3 is TGCGCCAGCAGCCCCCTGGGGAATCCCTATGGCTACACCTTC.

In its sample, this clonotype was seen many times. The chain combines TRBV5-1 with TRBJ1-2; the D is unclear. From germline, CDR1 is SGHRS and CDR2 YFSETQ. The ends were cut back, 0 bases at V and 3 bases at J, with 15 bases in the middle. There are 16 residues in the CDR3. CDR3 DNA: TGCGCCAGCAGCTTGGCCATTCCCCCAATAGACTATGGCTACACCTTC. This encodes CASSLAIPPIDYGYTF.

This clonotype has ten or more counts. In nucleotides, the CDR3 is TGCAGTGCTAGACCCTCAGGTAGCACAGATACGCAGTATTTT. The encoded protein is CSARPSGSTDTQYF. This chain connects TRBV20-1 to TRBJ2-3; D is ambiguous. With 2 bases removed from V and 0 bases from J, the gap between germline ends came to 9 bases. Germline lookup yields CDR1 DFQATT and CDR2 SNEGSKA (reference sequence). There are 14 residues in the CDR3.

The chain's CDR3 is CASLEINTEAFF. DNA for the CDR3: TGTGCCAGCTTGGAAATCAACACTGAAGCTTTCTTT. The chain joins TRBV2 to TRBJ1-1; D gene ambiguous. The CDR3 totals 12 residues. The germline CDR1 and CDR2 sequences are SNHLY and FYNNEI. The V end was cut by 8 bases, the J end by 2 bases, with 9 bases between.

This clonotype came up many times. The CDR3: CASSAGLNQPQHF. In nucleotides, the CDR3 is TGTGCCAGCAGCGCAGGGCTAAATCAGCCCCAGCATTTT. The chain combines TRBV7-2 with TRBJ1-5; tentatively, D is TRBD1 (5 bases). CDR1 and CDR2 from the germline V gene are SGHTA and FQGNSA. The germline V and J ends were trimmed by 5 bases and 4 bases, with 9 bases remaining between them. The CDR3 contains 13 residues.